These T cell receptor beta chains were read from a single sample in a study of T cell changes during pregnancy in multiple sclerosis. Produced via immunoSEQ multiplex PCR; TCRdb's table is partial and in-frame only. This table holds fewer than 55,000 clones, around 93% found once. Sequenced here: peripheral blood, sampled after pregnancy. The receptors here all came from a female donor with multiple sclerosis, enrolled in a pregnancy study. Each CDR3 is given with its conserved first and last residue. The order of the fields is V gene, J gene, D gene, clone size, CDR3 DNA, CDR3 protein. A D gene is named only where the DNA matches it firmly. Some rows have no size entry. The others give once, few or many, or a class for an expanded clone.

V: TRBV10-3; J: TRBJ2-7; D: TRBD1; size: .; DNA: TGTGCCTCCTCACAGGGACAGGCCCCCTACGAGCAGTACTTC; CDR3: CASSQGQAPYEQYF
V: TRBV27; J: TRBJ2-3; D: .; size: .; DNA: TGTGCCAGCAGTTTATCCGCGGCAGGGAAGTCGGATACGCAGTATTTT; CDR3: CASSLSAAGKSDTQYF
V: TRBV30; J: TRBJ2-2; D: TRBD1; size: .; DNA: TGTGCCTGGCAGGGGGCGCGGGACACCGGGGAGCTGTTTTTT; CDR3: CAWQGARDTGELFF
V: TRBV7-3; J: TRBJ2-3; D: TRBD2; size: .; DNA: TGTGCCAGCAGCTTAGGACTAGCTTGGACAGATACGCAGTATTTT; CDR3: CASSLGLAWTDTQYF
V: TRBV7-2; J: TRBJ2-7; D: .; size: .; DNA: TGTGCCAGCAGCTTCAGGGGTTTGGCATACGAGCAGTACTTC; CDR3: CASSFRGLAYEQYF
V: TRBV7-3; J: TRBJ2-2; D: TRBD1; size: .; DNA: TGTGCCAGCAGCTTAGACAGGGGGACCGGGGAGCTGTTTTTT; CDR3: CASSLDRGTGELFF
V: TRBV29-1; J: TRBJ1-1; D: .; size: .; DNA: TGCAGCGTGGGGGGGTACACTGAAGCTTTCTTT; CDR3: CSVGGYTEAFF
V: TRBV28; J: TRBJ1-4; D: .; size: .; DNA: TGTGCCAGCAGACCCCCGGCTAGTTGGGAAAAACTGTTTTTT; CDR3: CASRPPASWEKLFF
V: TRBV2; J: TRBJ1-3; D: TRBD1; size: .; DNA: TGTGCCAGCAGTTTAGGGGGCAACGGAAACACCATATATTTT; CDR3: CASSLGGNGNTIYF
V: TRBV10-3; J: TRBJ2-1; D: TRBD2; size: .; DNA: TGTGCCATCAGTGATTCAGCGGGGGAACACAATGAGCAGTTCTTC; CDR3: CAISDSAGEHNEQFF
V: TRBV7-9; J: TRBJ1-1; D: TRBD1; size: .; DNA: TGTGCCAGCAGCTTAGGTCGACAGGGTGGCCGATCAGAAGCTTTCTTT; CDR3: CASSLGRQGGRSEAFF
V: TRBV4-2; J: TRBJ1-1; D: TRBD1; size: .; DNA: TGTGCCAGCAGCCATCCGGACAGGGGGAACACTGAAGCTTTCTTT; CDR3: CASSHPDRGNTEAFF
V: TRBV7-9; J: TRBJ2-2; D: TRBD2; size: .; DNA: TGTGCCAGCAGCTTAGCGGGAGGGCCCGTCACCGGGGAGCTGTTTTTT; CDR3: CASSLAGGPVTGELFF
V: TRBV10-3; J: TRBJ2-3; D: TRBD2; size: once; DNA: TGTGCCATCAGTGAACTAGCGGGCTTCACAGATACGCAGTATTTT; CDR3: CAISELAGFTDTQYF
V: TRBV5-6; J: TRBJ2-5; D: .; size: once; DNA: TGTGCCAGCAGCTTGGTTACGGGGGTGGAGACCCAGTACTTC; CDR3: CASSLVTGVETQYF
V: TRBV5-4; J: TRBJ1-4; D: .; size: .; DNA: TGTGCCAGCAGCCCGGGACTTCGGCTTACAACTAATGAAAAACTGTTTTTT; CDR3: CASSPGLRLTTNEKLFF
V: TRBV7-3; J: TRBJ2-2; D: .; size: .; DNA: TGTGCCAGCAGCTTACGAGACACCGGGGAGCTGTTTTTT; CDR3: CASSLRDTGELFF
V: TRBV9; J: TRBJ1-1; D: .; size: .; DNA: TGTGCCAGCAGCCCAAGGAGGGGTGCTGAAGCTTTCTTT; CDR3: CASSPRRGAEAFF
V: TRBV4-3; J: TRBJ1-1; D: .; size: .; DNA: TGCGCCAGCAGCCAAGATAGGTGGAGCACTGAAGCTTTCTTT; CDR3: CASSQDRWSTEAFF
V: TRBV10-1; J: TRBJ1-2; D: .; size: .; DNA: TGCGCCAGCAGTGACAGGCTGCTAATTACTCTTTATGGCTACACCTTC; CDR3: CASSDRLLITLYGYTF
V: TRBV5-4; J: TRBJ2-2; D: .; size: .; DNA: TGTGCCAGCAGCCAGGGACAGAACACCGGGGAGCTGTTTTTT; CDR3: CASSQGQNTGELFF
V: TRBV9; J: TRBJ2-2; D: .; size: .; DNA: TGTGCCAGCAGGGTAGGTGGGGCCGACACCGGGGAGCTGTTTTTT; CDR3: CASRVGGADTGELFF
V: TRBV7-3; J: TRBJ2-5; D: TRBD2; size: .; DNA: TGTGCCAGCAGCCGGGGGGTATTAGAGACCCAGTACTTC; CDR3: CASSRGVLETQYF
V: TRBV27; J: TRBJ1-4; D: TRBD1; size: once; DNA: TGTGCCAGGGACAGGGTGGGTGAAAAACTGTTTTTT; CDR3: CARDRVGEKLFF
V: TRBV2; J: TRBJ1-2; D: .; size: few; DNA: TGTGCCAGCGGGGAGGGCGCGAGGGGCTACACCTTC; CDR3: CASGEGARGYTF
V: TRBV27; J: TRBJ2-2; D: .; size: .; DNA: TGTGCCAGCAGTTTCGGACAGACGCTCAACACCGGGGAGCTGTTTTTT; CDR3: CASSFGQTLNTGELFF
V: TRBV14; J: TRBJ1-2; D: .; size: .; DNA: TGTGCCAGCAGCCAAGTGGGGGGGACGCCGGCATCTAACTATGGCTACACCTTC; CDR3: CASSQVGGTPASNYGYTF
V: TRBV5-6; J: TRBJ2-7; D: .; size: .; DNA: TGTGCCAGCAGCTTGAGATGGGGCAGCTCCTACGAGCAGTACTTC; CDR3: CASSLRWGSSYEQYF
V: TRBV19; J: TRBJ2-1; D: TRBD1; size: .; DNA: TGTGCCAGTAGTCGGGACAGTTGGAATGAGCAGTTCTTC; CDR3: CASSRDSWNEQFF
V: TRBV4-2; J: TRBJ2-2; D: .; size: .; DNA: TGTGCCAGCAGACCTTCGGCTAGCCGAGACACCGGGGAGCTGTTTTTT; CDR3: CASRPSASRDTGELFF
V: TRBV11-2; J: TRBJ2-3; D: .; size: once; DNA: TGTGCCAGCACCCCCCGAGACTCTCGCACAGATACGCAGTATTTT; CDR3: CASTPRDSRTDTQYF
V: TRBV18; J: TRBJ1-1; D: TRBD1; size: once; DNA: TGTGCCAGCTCACCGGGACAGGGGCTAATCACTGAAGCTTTCTTT; CDR3: CASSPGQGLITEAFF
V: TRBV5-4; J: TRBJ1-3; D: .; size: .; DNA: TGTGCCAGCAGCCCAGGGTCCTCCCTTGGAAACACCATATATTTT; CDR3: CASSPGSSLGNTIYF
V: TRBV27; J: TRBJ2-5; D: TRBD1; size: once; DNA: TGTGCCAGCAACCACAGGGGGGCCGAGACCCAGTACTTC; CDR3: CASNHRGAETQYF
V: TRBV25-1; J: TRBJ1-1; D: .; size: .; DNA: TGTGCCAGCACTAGACCGGGCGGCGGGACTGAAGCTTTCTTT; CDR3: CASTRPGGGTEAFF
V: TRBV9; J: TRBJ2-5; D: .; size: .; DNA: TGTGCCAGCAGCGTATGGCCGCAAGAGACCCAGTACTTC; CDR3: CASSVWPQETQYF
V: TRBV7-9; J: TRBJ2-1; D: .; size: .; DNA: TGTGCCAGCAGCTTGCGGCTAGAGACCTACAATGAGCAGTTCTTC; CDR3: CASSLRLETYNEQFF
V: TRBV9; J: TRBJ1-5; D: .; size: .; DNA: TGTGCCAGCAGCGCCGGGGGGGGCGGTAGCAATCAGCCCCAGCATTTT; CDR3: CASSAGGGGSNQPQHF
V: TRBV6-4; J: TRBJ2-1; D: TRBD2; size: .; DNA: TGTGCCAGCAGTGCCGGGACTAGCGGGTACAATGAGCAGTTCTTC; CDR3: CASSAGTSGYNEQFF
V: TRBV4-3; J: TRBJ1-2; D: .; size: .; DNA: TGCGCCAGCAGCCAAGATCCCGGGGCTAACTATGGCTACACCTTC; CDR3: CASSQDPGANYGYTF
V: TRBV6-1; J: TRBJ2-2; D: .; size: once; DNA: TGTGCCAGCAGTGAACGGGTAGGCGGATTCCCCTACGGGGGTTTGGGCGGGGAGCTGTTTTTT; CDR3: CASSERVGGFPYGGLGGELFF
V: TRBV7-3; J: TRBJ2-3; D: .; size: .; DNA: TGTGCCAGCAGCTTTTTGGGCTCAGATACGCAGTATTTT; CDR3: CASSFLGSDTQYF
V: TRBV5-4; J: TRBJ2-7; D: TRBD2; size: .; DNA: TGTGCCAGCAGCACCGGACTAGCGGGGGGCTACGAGCAGTACTTC; CDR3: CASSTGLAGGYEQYF
V: TRBV19; J: TRBJ2-3; D: .; size: .; DNA: TGTGCCAGTAGTGTACAGGGTGTAGATACGCAGTATTTT; CDR3: CASSVQGVDTQYF
V: TRBV30; J: TRBJ1-5; D: .; size: once; DNA: TGTGCCTGGGGACCCAGACAGGTTACTCGGGCCCAGCATTTT; CDR3: CAWGPRQVTRAQHF
V: TRBV7-2; J: TRBJ2-7; D: TRBD1; size: .; DNA: TGTGCCAGCAGTATACCGGGACAGGGCCACGAGCAGTACTTC; CDR3: CASSIPGQGHEQYF
V: TRBV4-3; J: TRBJ1-2; D: .; size: once; DNA: TGCGCCAGCAGCCCCCGGGAGAACTATGGCTACACCTTC; CDR3: CASSPRENYGYTF
V: TRBV2; J: TRBJ2-6; D: .; size: .; DNA: TGTGCCAGCCGCCTAGCTTCCGGGGCCAACGTCCTGACTTTC; CDR3: CASRLASGANVLTF
V: TRBV7-7; J: TRBJ2-2; D: TRBD1; size: .; DNA: TGTGCCACCGGTGTTAGGACAGGGGCCACCGGGGAGCTGTTTTTT; CDR3: CATGVRTGATGELFF
V: TRBV30; J: TRBJ2-5; D: .; size: .; DNA: TGTGCCTGGGTTTCTGGTGACGGGACTCCCGAGACCCAGTACTTC; CDR3: CAWVSGDGTPETQYF
V: TRBV2; J: TRBJ1-5; D: TRBD1; size: .; DNA: TGTGCCAGCAGAGACAGGGCTAATCAGCCCCAGCATTTT; CDR3: CASRDRANQPQHF
V: TRBV29-1; J: TRBJ1-1; D: .; size: .; DNA: TGCAGCGTTGTAAGGCTGGGGGAGGGAAACACTGAAGCTTTCTTT; CDR3: CSVVRLGEGNTEAFF